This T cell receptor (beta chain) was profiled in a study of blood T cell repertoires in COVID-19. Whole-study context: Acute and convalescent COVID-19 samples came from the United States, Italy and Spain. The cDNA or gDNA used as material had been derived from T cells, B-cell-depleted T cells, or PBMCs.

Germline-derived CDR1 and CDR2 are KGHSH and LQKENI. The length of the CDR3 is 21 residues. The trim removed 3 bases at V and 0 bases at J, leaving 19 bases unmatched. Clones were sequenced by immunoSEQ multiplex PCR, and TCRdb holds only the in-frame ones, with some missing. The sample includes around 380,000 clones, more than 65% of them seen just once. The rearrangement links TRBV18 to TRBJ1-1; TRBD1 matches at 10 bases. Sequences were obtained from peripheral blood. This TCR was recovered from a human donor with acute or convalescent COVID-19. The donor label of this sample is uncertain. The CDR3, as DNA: TGTGCCAGCTCACCCTTCTTGACAGGGGGCCCTACTCTCCAGGTGAACACTGAAGCTTTCTTT. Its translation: CASSPFLTGGPTLQVNTEAFF.